The source of this T cell receptor beta chain is a study of T-cell memory formation after mild COVID-19. Study-level information: TCR clustering was largely donor specific. Overall study findings and caveats: Clones contracting across day 15 to 85 had a balanced CD4/CD8 profile; later expanding clones leaned CD4+. Some clones that responded were present in memory (sampled pre-infection), which suggests cross-reactive memory joined. Second-wave clones that peaked on day 37 lacked confirmed SARS-CoV-2 specificity.

Details on this clonotype: Its antigen remains unknown.

There are 13 residues in the CDR3. Trimming took 5 bases from V and 5 from J; bases not matched to a gene: 3. Germline CDR1 and CDR2: DFQATT and SNEGSKA (reference sequence). TCRdb processed the 5' RACE reads anew with MiXCR; each CDR3 protein has one entry. This table holds almost 250,000 distinct CDR3 sequences, 15% found once. The chain employs TRBV20-1 and TRBJ1-6, with 7 bases that match TRBD1. This TCR was sampled from an adult woman who had mild COVID-19 (a few samples of this study predate the infection). Cell type and time point are not known. The specimen sequenced was PBMCs or a T cell subset sorted from them (not recorded which). As DNA, the CDR3 is TGCAGTGCTTCGGACAGGAATAATTCACCCCTCCACTTT. Translating gives CSASDRNNSPLHF.